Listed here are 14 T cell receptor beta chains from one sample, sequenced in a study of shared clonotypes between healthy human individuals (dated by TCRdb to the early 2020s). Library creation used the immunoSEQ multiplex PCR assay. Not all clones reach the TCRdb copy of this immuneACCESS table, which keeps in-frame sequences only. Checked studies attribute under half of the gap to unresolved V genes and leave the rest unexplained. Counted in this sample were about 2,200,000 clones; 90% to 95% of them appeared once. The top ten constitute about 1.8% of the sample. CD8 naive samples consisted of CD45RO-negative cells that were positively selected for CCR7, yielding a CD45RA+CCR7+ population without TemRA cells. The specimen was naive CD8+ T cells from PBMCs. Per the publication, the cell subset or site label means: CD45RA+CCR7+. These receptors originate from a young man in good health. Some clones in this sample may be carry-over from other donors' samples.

The CDR3, as DNA: TGTGCCAGCAGCCCTCGGCCCCCGTACGAGCAGTACTTC. It encodes CASSPRPPYEQYF. V is TRBV28 and J is TRBJ2-7; D is ambiguous. The CDR3 extends over 13 amino acids. V was cut by 6 bases and J by 4 bases, with 13 bases left in between. Per germline, CDR1 MDHEN and CDR2 SYDVKM.

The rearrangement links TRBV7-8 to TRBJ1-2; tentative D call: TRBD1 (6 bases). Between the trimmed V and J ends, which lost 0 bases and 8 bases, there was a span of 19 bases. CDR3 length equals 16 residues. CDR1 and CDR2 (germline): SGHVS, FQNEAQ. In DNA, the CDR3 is TGTGCCAGCAGCTTAGCGCTTATACCGGGACATAGGGGCTACACCTTC. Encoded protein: CASSLALIPGHRGYTF.

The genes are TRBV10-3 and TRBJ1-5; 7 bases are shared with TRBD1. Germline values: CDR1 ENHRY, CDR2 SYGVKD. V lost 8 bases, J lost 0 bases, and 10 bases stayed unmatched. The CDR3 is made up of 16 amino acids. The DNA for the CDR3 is TGTGCCATCGCAGACAGGGACATTGATAGCAATCAGCCCCAGCATTTT. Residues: CAIADRDIDSNQPQHF.

CDR3 DNA: TGTGCCAGCAGCCGCCTAAAGGTTGGAGGGACTGAAGCTTTCTTT. Translation gives CASSRLKVGGTEAFF. This sequence joins TRBV5-4 and TRBJ1-1; D is uncertain. The germline V gene has CDR1 SGHNT and CDR2 YYREEE (reference sequence). V lost 4 bases to trimming and J lost 5 bases, with 18 bases between them. This CDR3 is built from 15 residues. The full variable domain, rest sourced from reference TRBV5-4 and TRBJ1-1, is ETGVTQSPTHLIKTRGQQVTLRCSSQSGHNTVSWYQQALGQGPQFIFQYYREEENGRGNFPPRFSGLQFPNYSSELNVNALELDDSALYLCASSRLKVGGTEAFFGQGTRLTVV.

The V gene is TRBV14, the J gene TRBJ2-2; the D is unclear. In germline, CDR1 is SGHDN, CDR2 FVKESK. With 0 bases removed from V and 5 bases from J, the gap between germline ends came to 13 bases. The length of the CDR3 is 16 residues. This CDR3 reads CASSQDPTPGTGELFF. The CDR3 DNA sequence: TGTGCCAGCAGCCAAGATCCTACCCCTGGGACCGGGGAGCTGTTTTTT. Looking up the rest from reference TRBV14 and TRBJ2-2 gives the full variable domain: EAGVTQFPSHSVIEKGQTVTLRCDPISGHDNLYWYRRVMGKEIKFLLHFVKESKQDESGMPNNRFLAERTGGTYSTLKVQPAELEDSGVYFCASSQDPTPGTGELFFGEGSRLTVL.

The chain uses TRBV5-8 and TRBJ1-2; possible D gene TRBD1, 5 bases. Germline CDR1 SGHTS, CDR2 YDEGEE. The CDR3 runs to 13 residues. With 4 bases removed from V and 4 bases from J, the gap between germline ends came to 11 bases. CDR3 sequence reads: CASSLDTGYGYTF. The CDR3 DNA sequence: TGTGCCAGCAGCCTGGACACGGGCTATGGCTACACCTTC.

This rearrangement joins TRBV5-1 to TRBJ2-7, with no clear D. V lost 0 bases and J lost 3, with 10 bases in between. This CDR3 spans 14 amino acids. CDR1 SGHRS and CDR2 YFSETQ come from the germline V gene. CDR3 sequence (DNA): TGCGCCAGCAGCTTGGAGCTGGGAAACTACGAGCAGTACTTC. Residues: CASSLELGNYEQYF. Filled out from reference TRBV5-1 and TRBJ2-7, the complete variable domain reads KAGVTQTPRYLIKTRGQQVTLSCSPISGHRSVSWYQQTPGQGLQFLFEYFSETQRNKGNFPGRFSGRQFSNSRSEMNVSTLELGDSALYLCASSLELGNYEQYFGPGTRLTVT.

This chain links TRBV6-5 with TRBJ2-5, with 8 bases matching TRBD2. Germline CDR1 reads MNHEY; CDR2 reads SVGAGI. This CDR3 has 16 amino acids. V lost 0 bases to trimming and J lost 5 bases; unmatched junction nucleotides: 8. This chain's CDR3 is CASSYSGLADDETQYF. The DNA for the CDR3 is TGTGCCAGCAGTTACTCAGGACTAGCAGATGACGAGACCCAGTACTTC.

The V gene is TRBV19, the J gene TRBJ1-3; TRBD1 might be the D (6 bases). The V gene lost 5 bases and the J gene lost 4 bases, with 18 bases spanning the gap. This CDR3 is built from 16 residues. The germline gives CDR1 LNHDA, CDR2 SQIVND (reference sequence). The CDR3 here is CASSFSLGGAGNTIYF. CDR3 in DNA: TGTGCCAGTAGTTTCAGCCTGGGGGGCGCCGGAAACACCATATATTTT. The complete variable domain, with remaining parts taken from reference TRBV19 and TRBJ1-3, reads DGGITQSPKYLFRKEGQNVTLSCEQNLNHDAMYWYRQDPGQGLRLIYYSQIVNDFQKGDIAEGYSVSREKKESFPLTVTSAQKNPTAFYLCASSFSLGGAGNTIYFGEGSWLTVV.

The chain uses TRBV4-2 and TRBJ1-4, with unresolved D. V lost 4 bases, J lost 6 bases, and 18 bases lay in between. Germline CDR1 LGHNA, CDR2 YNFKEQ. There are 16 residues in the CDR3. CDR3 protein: CASSPTDPPGHEKLFF. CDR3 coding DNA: TGTGCCAGCAGCCCGACCGACCCACCTGGCCATGAAAAACTGTTTTTT.

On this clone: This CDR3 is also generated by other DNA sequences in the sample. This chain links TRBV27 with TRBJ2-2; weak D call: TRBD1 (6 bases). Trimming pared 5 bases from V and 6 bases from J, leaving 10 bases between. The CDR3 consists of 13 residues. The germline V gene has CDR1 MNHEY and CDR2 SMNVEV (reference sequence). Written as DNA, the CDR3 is TGTGCCAGCAGTCCCAGGGGACCCGGGGAGCTGTTTTTT. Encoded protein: CASSPRGPGELFF.

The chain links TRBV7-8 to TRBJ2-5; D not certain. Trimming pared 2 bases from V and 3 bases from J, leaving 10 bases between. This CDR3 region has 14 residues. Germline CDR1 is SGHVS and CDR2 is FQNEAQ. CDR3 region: CASSLPDEKETQYF. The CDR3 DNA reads TGTGCCAGCAGCTTACCGGACGAGAAAGAGACCCAGTACTTC.

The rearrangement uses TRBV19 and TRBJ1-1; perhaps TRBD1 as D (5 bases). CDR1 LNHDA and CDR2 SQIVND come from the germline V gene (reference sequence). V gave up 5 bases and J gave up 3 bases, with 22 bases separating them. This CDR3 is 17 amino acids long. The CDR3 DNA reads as TGTGCCAGTAGTCCCCCCGGGGGGGAGAGTAAGCACACTGAAGCTTTCTTT. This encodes CASSPPGGESKHTEAFF.

CDR3 loop: CASSRFDSYGYTF. The CDR3 bases are TGTGCCAGCAGCCGCTTCGACTCCTATGGCTACACCTTC. The chain couples TRBV6-5 to TRBJ1-2, with unresolved D. The length of the CDR3 is 13 residues. Deletions cut 6 bases from V and 4 bases from J, with 12 bases between. CDR1 and CDR2 from the germline V gene are MNHEY and SVGAGI.